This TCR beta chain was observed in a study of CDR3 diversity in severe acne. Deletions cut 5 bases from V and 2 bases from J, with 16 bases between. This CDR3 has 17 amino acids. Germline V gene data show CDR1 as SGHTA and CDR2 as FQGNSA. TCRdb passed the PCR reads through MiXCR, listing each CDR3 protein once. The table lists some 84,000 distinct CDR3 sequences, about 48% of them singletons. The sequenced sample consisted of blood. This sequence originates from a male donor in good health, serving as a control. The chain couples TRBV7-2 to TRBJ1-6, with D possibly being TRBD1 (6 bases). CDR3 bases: TGTGCCAGCAGCCAAGATCAGGGGTTGGCCTATAATTCACCCCTCCACTTT. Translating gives CASSQDQGLAYNSPLHF.